This note documents a single T cell receptor (beta chain) sequence. Its antigen is unidentified. The data are from a study of T cells after yellow fever vaccination. Points from the study as a whole: Faster peaking, at day 5 versus 15, marked a secondary response that was weaker. There was a possibility that FACS-sorted repertoires contained abundant clonotypes contaminating from the bulk population.

UMIs were added to TCR cDNA along with a universal primer site when it was made by 5'RACE template switching. MiXCR, applied by TCRdb to the 5' RACE reads, yields one record per CDR3 protein. The profile covers some 300,000 distinct CDR3 sequences, with 8.7% appearing a single time and about 3% taken by the ten largest. The V end was cut by 1 base, the J end by 0 bases, with 9 bases between. The germline V gene encodes CDR1 MGHRA and CDR2 YSYEKL. CDR3 length equals 15 residues. Specimen: CD4+ T cells sorted from PBMCs, collected 5 days after the yellow fever booster vaccination. The sequence was collected from a man aged 18-30 years who received the YFV17D yellow fever vaccine. This chain connects TRBV4-1 to TRBJ2-5, with D possibly being TRBD1 (5 bases). CDR3 residues: CASSQVRRDQETQYF. The CDR3 bases are TGCGCCAGCAGCCAAGTCCGCAGGGACCAAGAGACCCAGTACTTC.